The 12 T cell receptor beta chains presented below share a single source sample, sequenced in a study of PD-1 blockade in classical Hodgkin lymphoma (TCRdb year 2020). Library creation used the immunoSEQ multiplex PCR assay. Drawn from immuneACCESS, this table holds only the in-frame rearrangements with V and J called that TCRdb kept. Clones are partly lost; checked studies trace under half to an unresolved V gene and leave the rest unexplained. The sample includes about 110,000 clones, with roughly 87% observed a single time. The leading ten clones occupy 15% to 20% of the sample. Read against the paper, the sample's time point label means: cycle 4 day 1 (C4D1), after less than 7 weeks of nivolumab. Relapse after autologous stem cell transplantation had occurred in all trial patients, and cohorts A, B and C were distinguished by prior brentuximab vedotin exposure. Sample: peripheral blood mononuclear cells (PBMCs), taken before the fourth cycle of nivolumab. The receptors here all came from a human donor with classical Hodgkin lymphoma.

The chain has TRBV2 and TRBJ2-1, with D maybe TRBD2 (5 bases). V gave up 4 bases and J gave up 4 bases, with 14 bases separating them. The CDR3 sequence is 15 residues long. CDR1 is SNHLY and CDR2 is FYNNEI in the germline V gene. The CDR3 loop reads CASSVKRTGYNEQFF. The CDR3 DNA follows: TGTGCCAGCAGTGTCAAAAGGACTGGTTACAATGAGCAGTTCTTC.

A note on this clone: The sample has other DNA sequences that encode this CDR3 too. The V and J genes are TRBV10-2 and TRBJ1-2; 7 bases map to TRBD1. Germline CDR1 reads WSHSY; CDR2 reads SAAADI. Losses at the gene ends were 7 bases for V and 2 bases for J; bases not matched to a gene: 1. This CDR3 contains 12 residues. The DNA of the CDR3 is TGCGCCAGCAAGGGACAGAACTATGGCTACACCTTC. Encoded protein: CASKGQNYGYTF.

The chain combines TRBV4-2 with TRBJ2-5; perhaps TRBD2 as D (6 bases). Trimming cost V 4 bases and J 5 bases, with 20 bases left between them. The germline V gene encodes CDR1 LGHNA and CDR2 YNFKEQ. This CDR3 has 16 amino acids. CDR3 protein: CASSLGGESSRETQYF. The CDR3 region has the DNA TGTGCCAGCAGCCTGGGAGGCGAGTCCTCCAGGGAGACCCAGTACTTC.

V and J are TRBV5-1 and TRBJ2-1; tentatively, D is TRBD1 or TRBD2 (5 bases each). The CDR3 has 16 amino acids. The V and J ends lost 1 base and 6 bases respectively, with 17 bases between them. CDR1 is SGHRS and CDR2 is YFSETQ in the germline V gene. CDR3: CASSLRGDGGVNEQFF. The CDR3 nucleotides are TGCGCCAGCAGCTTGAGAGGGGACGGTGGGGTCAATGAGCAGTTCTTC.

This clone appeared a single time. The V call is TRBV14, the J call TRBJ1-4; D is possibly TRBD1 (5 bases). Trimming cost V 5 bases and J 6 bases, with 16 bases left between them. CDR3 length equals 15 residues. Germline values: CDR1 SGHDN, CDR2 FVKESK. The CDR3 DNA reads TGTGCCAGCAGCAACGGCGGGACCTCACATGAAAAACTGTTTTTT. This encodes CASSNGGTSHEKLFF.

About this clone itself: Because it lacks the conserved phenylalanine or tryptophan at the end, this CDR3 is likely a read error. No DNA is shown, since the ends of the CDR3 on it are uncertain; the CDR3 is the one TCRdb lists. The V gene is TRBV7-9, the J gene TRBJ2-7; TRBD1 is the table's D call and was not checked against the DNA. Looked up from germline, CDR1 is SEHNR and CDR2 is FQNEAQ (reference sequence). The CDR3 length equals 15 residues, ends included. CDR3: CASSFSPGQDGPLYI.

V usage is TRBV7-2 and J usage is TRBJ2-1; D is unclear. CDR3 length equals 12 residues. Trimming removed 7 bases at V and 7 bases at J, with 11 bases between. Germline V gene data show CDR1 as SGHTA and CDR2 as FQGNSA. As DNA, the CDR3 is TGTGCCAGCACTTACATGGAGAATGAGCAGTTCTTC. Translating gives CASTYMENEQFF.

This clone has more than one count but fewer than ten. V and J are TRBV30 and TRBJ1-1; D perhaps matches TRBD1 (6 bases). Per the germline V gene, CDR1 is GTSNPN and CDR2 is SVGIG (reference sequence). Trimming took off 3 bases at V and 6 bases at J, with 20 bases between the two ends. The CDR3 is 15 amino acids. CDR3 protein: CAWRRYAGGDPEAFF. The DNA of the CDR3 is TGTGCCTGGAGGAGATACGCCGGGGGCGACCCTGAAGCTTTCTTT.

The chain couples TRBV2 to TRBJ1-5; 9 bases line up with TRBD1. The V gene end was trimmed by 3 bases and the J gene end by 5 bases; junction bases not matched to a gene: 2. This CDR3 region has 14 residues. The V gene's germline CDR1 is SNHLY and CDR2 FYNNEI. Here the CDR3 reads CASSDRTGDQPQHF. CDR3 nucleotide sequence: TGTGCCAGCAGTGACAGGACAGGGGATCAGCCCCAGCATTTT.

The CDR3 is CASSLAASLYNEQFF. DNA for the CDR3: TGTGCCAGCAGCTTAGCGGCTAGCCTATACAATGAGCAGTTCTTC. The chain employs TRBV7-6 and TRBJ2-1; a possible D gene is TRBD2 (5 bases). Germline V CDR1 and CDR2: SGHVS, FNYEAQ. Trimming took off 0 bases at V and 4 bases at J, with 10 bases between the two ends. This CDR3 is 15 amino acids long.

The chain is built from TRBV5-1 and TRBJ1-1; D gene uncertain. The V end was cut by 3 bases, the J end by 1 base, with 13 bases between. The germline V gene has CDR1 SGHRS and CDR2 YFSETQ. This CDR3 has 15 residues. The CDR3 DNA reads TGCGCCAGCAGCTATGGATGGGGAGGGAACACTGAAGCTTTCTTT. Amino acid sequence: CASSYGWGGNTEAFF.

This chain uses TRBV27 with TRBJ1-1; 7 bases fit TRBD1. This CDR3 has 13 residues. The ends lost 7 bases at V and 1 base at J; junction bases unmatched: 3. Germline V lookup: CDR1 MNHEY, CDR2 SMNVEV (reference sequence). CDR3 in DNA: TGTGCCAGCAAGCGACAGGGGAACACTGAAGCTTTCTTT. It specifies CASKRQGNTEAFF.